This T cell receptor beta chain was profiled in a study of blood T cell repertoires in COVID-19. Study overall: Acute and convalescent COVID-19 samples came from the United States, Italy and Spain.

Among Cohort 3 donors, those recovered had two negative PCRs, clearance, or symptom resolution. The V end lost 4 bases, the J end lost 15 bases, and 18 bases lay between the germline ends. The CDR3 has 13 residues. TCRdb's table, derived via immunoSEQ multiplex PCR, lists solely in-frame clones and lacks some. In the table there are fewer than 250,000 clones, 86% of which are singletons. The chain joins TRBV12-3 or TRBV12-4 to TRBJ1-4; possible D gene TRBD1, 5 bases. This TCR was recovered from a woman in her forties or fifties who had recovered from COVID-19. Sequenced material: PBMCs or T cells enriched from blood (not recorded which). CDR3 DNA sequence: TGTGCCAGCAGTTATGCCCCCTCGGGAGGGGTGTTTTTT. Translation: CASSYAPSGGVFF.